These 16 T cell receptor beta chains came from one sample sequenced in a study of blood T cell repertoires in COVID-19 (dated by TCRdb to the early 2020s). The library relied on the immunoSEQ multiplex PCR assay. TCRdb mirrors the immuneACCESS table, restricted to in-frame sequences. Some clones are absent from its copies; in checked studies, under half trace to an unresolved V gene, and the reason for the others is unknown. The sample has approximately 170,000 clones on record, about nine tenths of them singletons. The top ten clones comprise around 3.3% of the sample. The sequencing sample was made of peripheral blood. These receptors were taken from a man between 65 and 85 years old with acute or convalescent COVID-19.

This chain connects TRBV19 to TRBJ1-1, with D possibly being TRBD1 (5 bases). This CDR3 is built from 15 residues. CDR1 is LNHDA and CDR2 is SQIVND in the germline V gene (reference sequence). V was cut by 7 bases and J by 2 bases, with 17 bases left in between. The CDR3 region is CASTDSKGFNTEAFF. The CDR3 nucleotides read TGTGCCAGTACCGACAGCAAGGGGTTTAACACTGAAGCTTTCTTT.

The V gene is TRBV27, the J gene TRBJ1-1, with D hard to call. From germline, CDR1 is MNHEY and CDR2 SMNVEV (reference sequence). With 2 bases removed from V and 4 bases from J, the gap between germline ends came to 8 bases. The CDR3 contains 13 residues. The DNA of the CDR3 is TGTGCCAGCAGTTTAGGGGAGTTCACTGAAGCTTTCTTT. The encoded protein is CASSLGEFTEAFF.

The chain employs TRBV7-2 and TRBJ1-4; perhaps TRBD1 as D (6 bases). The CDR3 runs 14 residues. Germline values: CDR1 SGHTA, CDR2 FQGNSA. V was clipped by 3 bases and J by 7 bases, with 12 bases between them. The CDR3 DNA is TGTGCCAGCAGCTTCGGGACACAGGGTGAAAAACTGTTTTTT. Protein: CASSFGTQGEKLFF. Using reference TRBV7-2 and TRBJ1-4 for the parts outside the CDR3, the full variable domain is GAGVSQSPSNKVTEKGKDVELRCDPISGHTALYWYRQSLGQGLEFLIYFQGNSAPDKSGLPSDRFSAERTGGSVSTLTIQRTQQEDSAVYLCASSFGTQGEKLFFGSGTQLSVL.

The gene calls are TRBV5-6 and TRBJ2-5, with D perhaps TRBD2 (6 bases). The V and J ends lost 4 bases and 5 bases respectively, with 15 bases between them. The CDR3 has 14 amino acids. The V gene's germline CDR1 is SGHDT and CDR2 YYEEEE. The DNA of the CDR3 is TGTGCCAGCAGCCCCGGGACTGCGAGTGAGACCCAGTACTTC. Translation gives CASSPGTASETQYF.

The V call is TRBV7-9, the J call TRBJ2-3; 14 bases are a match to TRBD2. The CDR3 consists of 16 residues. V shed 6 bases, J shed 3 bases, and the junction held 5 bases outside the gene matches. Germline assignment: CDR1 SEHNR and CDR2 FQNEAQ (reference sequence). As DNA, the CDR3 is TGTGCCAGCAGGGGACTAGCGGGAGTTTCGACAGATACGCAGTATTTT. This sequence encodes CASRGLAGVSTDTQYF.

The rearrangement joins TRBV6-5 to TRBJ1-2; TRBD1 aligns across 8 bases. CDR1 MNHEY and CDR2 SVGAGI come from the germline V gene. Trimming cost V 0 bases and J 8 bases; bases outside gene matches: 5. The CDR3 covers 14 residues. The CDR3 sequence is CASSYSKTGVGYTF. CDR3 coding DNA: TGTGCCAGCAGTTACTCGAAGACAGGGGTCGGCTACACCTTC.

V is TRBV11-3 and J is TRBJ2-7, with D unclear. The CDR3 has 20 residues. From germline, CDR1 is SGHNT and CDR2 YENEEA. The V end lost 1 base, the J end lost 3 bases, and 28 bases lay between the germline ends. The CDR3 bases are TGTGCCAGCAGCTTAGGAAGGTCGCCCTCTGGGCGATCTCTCTACTACGAGCAGTACTTC. Translated, it gives CASSLGRSPSGRSLYYEQYF. Together with reference TRBV11-3 and TRBJ2-7, the CDR3 gives the full variable domain: EAGVVQSPRYKIIEKKQPVAFWCNPISGHNTLYWYLQNLGQGPELLIRYENEEAVDDSQLPKDRFSAERLKGVDSTLKIQPAELGDSAVYLCASSLGRSPSGRSLYYEQYFGPGTRLTVT.

This rearrangement joins TRBV5-1 to TRBJ2-7, with 9 bases matching TRBD1. Germline-derived CDR1 and CDR2 are SGHRS and YFSETQ. The trim removed 4 bases at V and 3 bases at J, leaving 14 bases unmatched. CDR3 length: 17 amino acids. CDR3 coding DNA: TGCGCCAGCAGCACCGCTCCGGGACAGGGCTCTCTCTACGAGCAGTACTTC. Its protein product is CASSTAPGQGSLYEQYF.

This clone appeared a single time. DNA of the CDR3: TGTGCCGGAGGGGTGCTGGATACGCAGTATTTT. Residues: CAGGVLDTQYF. The chain couples TRBV6-6 to TRBJ2-3, with D maybe TRBD2 (6 bases). This CDR3 comprises 11 residues. In germline, CDR1 is MNHNY, CDR2 SVGAGI (reference sequence). V shed 11 bases and J shed 6 bases, with 12 bases lying between them.

The chain recombines TRBV6-5 with TRBJ1-2, with 8 bases lining up with TRBD1. Germline V gene sequence: CDR1 MNHEY, CDR2 SVGAGI. The trim removed 6 bases at V and 8 bases at J, leaving 14 bases unmatched. This CDR3 comprises 15 residues. This CDR3 is CASSRQGKTSGGYTF. DNA of the CDR3: TGTGCCAGCAGCAGACAGGGGAAAACCTCTGGGGGCTACACCTTC.

This chain joins TRBV9 and TRBJ2-3; D may be TRBD2 (6 bases). The V gene's germline CDR1 is SGDLS and CDR2 YYNGEE. This CDR3 contains 14 residues. The ends were cut back, 4 bases at V and 2 bases at J, with 11 bases in the middle. The CDR3 loop reads CASSPRDSTDTQYF. The CDR3 DNA is TGTGCCAGCAGCCCCCGGGACTCCACAGATACGCAGTATTTT. Complete variable domain (other parts from reference TRBV9 and TRBJ2-3): DSGVTQTPKHLITATGQRVTLRCSPRSGDLSVYWYQQSLDQGLQFLIQYYNGEERAKGNILERFSAQQFPDLHSELNLSSLELGDSALYFCASSPRDSTDTQYFGPGTRLTVL.

A word on this clone: The sample carries other DNA sequences with the same CDR3. This sequence joins TRBV5-6 and TRBJ2-7; the D is unclear. The V gene's germline CDR1 is SGHDT and CDR2 YYEEEE. The germline V and J ends were trimmed by 4 bases and 0 bases, with 8 bases remaining between them. This CDR3 has 13 amino acids. The CDR3 DNA follows: TGTGCCAGCAGCCCACGCAGCTCCTACGAGCAGTACTTC. This translates into CASSPRSSYEQYF.

The rearrangement uses TRBV27 and TRBJ2-7; D unresolved. Deletions cut 5 bases from V and 5 bases from J, with 10 bases between. The germline CDR1 and CDR2 sequences are MNHEY and SMNVEV (reference sequence). The CDR3 length is 12 residues. The CDR3 sequence: CASSRQADEQYF. Written as DNA, the CDR3 is TGTGCCAGCAGTAGACAAGCCGACGAGCAGTACTTC.

The chain recombines TRBV4-2 with TRBJ1-1; 7 bases map to TRBD1. V lost 1 base and J lost 7; bases outside the gene matches: 6. The CDR3 sequence is 14 residues long. Germline CDR1 reads LGHNA; CDR2 reads YNFKEQ. The CDR3 reads CASSQGAGGGEAFF. CDR3 DNA: TGTGCCAGCAGCCAAGGAGCAGGGGGTGGTGAAGCTTTCTTT.

The rearrangement links TRBV3-1 (or the pseudogene TRBV3-2) to TRBJ1-5, with 7 bases identical to TRBD1. The CDR3 runs 16 residues. The junction had 4 bases not matched to a gene; V was cut back by 2 bases and J by 0 bases. The germline V gene has CDR1 LGHDT and CDR2 YNNKEL (reference sequence). CDR3 protein: CASSQSPGGSNQPQHF. Written as DNA, the CDR3 is TGTGCCAGCAGCCAATCCCCAGGGGGTAGCAATCAGCCCCAGCATTTT.

The chain carries TRBV5-5 and TRBJ1-6; D perhaps matches TRBD1 (6 bases). This CDR3 has 19 amino acids. CDR1 and CDR2 from the germline V gene are SGHKS and YYEKEE (reference sequence). The V and J ends lost 3 bases and 0 bases respectively, with 19 bases between them. The DNA of the CDR3 is TGTGCCAGCAGCTCCCCGTTCCGCCAGGGGAGCTCCTATAATTCACCCCTCCACTTT. Residues: CASSSPFRQGSSYNSPLHF. Looking up the rest from reference TRBV5-5 and TRBJ1-6 gives the full variable domain: DAGVTQSPTHLIKTRGQQVTLRCSPISGHKSVSWYQQVLGQGPQFIFQYYEKEERGRGNFPDRFSARQFPNYSSELNVNALLLGDSALYLCASSSPFRQGSSYNSPLHFGNGTRLTVT.